The clone carrying this T cell receptor (beta chain) was observed many times. This sample was taken from a study of T-cell reconstitution after alpha-beta-depleted transplantation in children. During its preparation, the TCRbeta library received unique molecular identifiers. MiXCR, applied by TCRdb to the PCR reads, yields one record per CDR3 protein. This table has approximately 500,000 distinct CDR3 sequences, roughly a tenth appearing once. This CDR3 region has 14 residues. CDR1 MNHNS and CDR2 SASEGT come from the germline V gene. The V end lost 6 bases, the J end lost 5 bases, and 14 bases lay between the germline ends.

This chain joins TRBV6-1 and TRBJ1-5; no reliable D call. The receptor's source is a child under 10 years old with inherited bone marrow failure, due to receive a stem cell transplant. The source was PBMCs, collected before TCRalphabeta/CD19-depleted stem cell transplant. CDR3 region: CASSERRWDQPQHF. CDR3 nucleotide sequence: TGTGCCAGCAGCGAGAGAAGGTGGGATCAGCCCCAGCATTTT.